This entry lists 12 T cell receptor beta chains sequenced from one sample in a study of blood T cell repertoires in COVID-19. Using immunoSEQ multiplex PCR, the repertoire was profiled, and TCRdb retains in-frame clones only, with some absent. The sample has roughly 75,000 clones; about 86% are singletons. The sequencing input was peripheral blood. All receptors come from a man older than 75 with COVID-19, enrolled during active disease.

This chain uses TRBV3-1 (or the pseudogene TRBV3-2) with TRBJ1-6, with D maybe TRBD1 (6 bases). The CDR3 extends over 14 amino acids. Trimming stripped 4 bases from V and 6 bases from J, with 10 bases between. Germline CDR1 reads LGHDT; CDR2 reads YNNKEL (reference sequence). The CDR3 DNA reads as TGTGCCAGCAGCCGGGGGGGCATTAATTCACCCCTCCACTTT. This gives the protein CASSRGGINSPLHF.

This sequence joins TRBV12-3 or TRBV12-4 and TRBJ1-1; 7 bases agree with TRBD1. After removal of 6 bases from V and 3 bases from J, the junction contained 4 bases not matched to a gene. This CDR3 spans 13 amino acids. CDR3 nucleotides: TGTGCCAGCAGGGAGACAGGGTACACTGAAGCTTTCTTT. It yields the protein CASRETGYTEAFF.

The J gene is TRBJ2-7, the V gene TRBV10-3, with D possibly being TRBD1 (6 bases). The length of the CDR3 is 13 residues. Germline CDR1 is ENHRY and CDR2 is SYGVKD. Trimming took off 8 bases at V and 1 base at J, with 12 bases between the two ends. DNA of the CDR3: TGTGCCATCCAAGGGGGTGGATCCTACGAGCAGTACTTC. This gives the protein CAIQGGGSYEQYF.

The chain uses TRBV5-1 and TRBJ1-1; D unresolved. CDR1 and CDR2 from the germline V gene are SGHRS and YFSETQ. This CDR3 region has 14 residues. The V and J ends lost 1 base and 2 bases respectively, with 9 bases between them. The CDR3 sequence: CASSLQASNTEAFF. Written as DNA, the CDR3 is TGCGCCAGCAGCTTGCAGGCCAGCAACACTGAAGCTTTCTTT.

The chain has TRBV29-1 and TRBJ2-7, with a weak D call TRBD1 (7 bases). Trimming left V 5 bases short and J 2 bases short, with 16 bases between. Germline V gene lookup returns CDR1 SQVTM and CDR2 ANQGSEA. The CDR3 has 14 amino acids. As DNA, the CDR3 is TGCAGCGTTACCGGGGCGGGACAGACCTACGAGCAGTACTTC. It yields the protein CSVTGAGQTYEQYF.

The CDR3 DNA reads as TGCGCCAGCAGCGTCGCTTTGGGGAACAAAGGAGGAGATACGCAGTATTTT. Translation gives CASSVALGNKGGDTQYF. This sequence joins TRBV5-1 and TRBJ2-3; maybe TRBD2 (5 bases). This CDR3 is built from 17 residues. V was cut by 4 bases and J by 5 bases, with 23 bases left in between. From germline, CDR1 is SGHRS and CDR2 YFSETQ.

The CDR3 loop is CASSRGQGSSYNSPLHF. CDR3 sequence (DNA): TGTGCCAGCAGTCGGGGACAGGGGAGCTCCTATAATTCACCCCTCCACTTT. This chain links TRBV6-6 with TRBJ1-6; 10 nucleotides line up with TRBD1. Germline CDR1 reads MNHNY; CDR2 reads SVGAGI (reference sequence). The CDR3 totals 17 residues. V trimming: 5 bases; J trimming: 0 bases; junction bases outside the gene matches: 4.

V and J are TRBV10-1 and TRBJ1-1, with TRBD1 matching 9 bases. There are 14 residues in the CDR3. Germline V gives CDR1 WNHNN, CDR2 SYGVQD (reference sequence). The trim removed 6 bases at V and 12 bases at J, leaving 14 bases unmatched. The CDR3 protein is CASRPLTGGSWTFF. CDR3 DNA: TGCGCCAGCAGACCCCTCACAGGGGGCTCTTGGACTTTCTTT.

The J gene is TRBJ1-2, the V gene TRBV23-1; TRBD1 matches 8 bases. TRBV23-1 is sorted into the ORF group, with uncertain function. Unmatched junction bases numbered 8, after V lost 0 bases and J lost 8 bases. The CDR3 length is 15 residues. The CDR3 bases are TGCGCCAGCAGTCAATCCACCGGACAGGGTAAAGGCTACACCTTC. Its translation: CASSQSTGQGKGYTF.

The chain uses TRBV6-6 and TRBJ1-1, with a possible D match to TRBD1 (6 bases). The length of the CDR3 is 14 residues. Germline CDR1 reads MNHNY; CDR2 reads SVGAGI (reference sequence). The V gene lost 2 bases and the J gene lost 1 base, with 8 bases spanning the gap. CDR3 in amino acids: CASSYAGENTEAFF. The DNA of the CDR3 is TGTGCCAGCAGTTACGCAGGGGAGAACACTGAAGCTTTCTTT.

The chain joins TRBV5-4 to TRBJ2-1; 9 bases agree with TRBD1. The CDR3 runs to 12 residues. Per germline, CDR1 SGHNT and CDR2 YYREEE (reference sequence). J was trimmed by 5 bases and V by 10 bases; bases with no gene match: 4. CDR3 nucleotides: TGTGCCTTTTGGGACAGGGACAATGAGCAGTTCTTC. It yields the protein CAFWDRDNEQFF. Supplemented by reference TRBV5-4 and TRBJ2-1, the full variable domain reads ETGVTQSPTHLIKTRGQQVTLRCSSQSGHNTVSWYQQALGQGPQFIFQYYREEENGRGNFPPRFSGLQFPNYSSELNVNALELDDSALYLCAFWDRDNEQFFGPGTRLTVL.

The gene calls are TRBV15 and TRBJ2-5; 9 bases map to TRBD2. The CDR3 contains 17 residues. Germline CDR1 is LNHNV and CDR2 is YYDKDF (reference sequence). The J segment lost 4 bases and the V segment lost 0 bases, leaving 9 bases of the junction unmatched. The CDR3, as DNA: TGTGCCACCAGCAGAGAGGTAGCGGGGGATATAGGAGAGACCCAGTACTTC. It encodes CATSREVAGDIGETQYF.